This T cell receptor beta chain was documented in a study of T-cell reconstitution after alpha-beta-depleted transplantation in children. Findings of the study overall: Several hundred expanded graft clones reportedly gave rise to the alpha-beta T cells present about two months after transplant. Diversity of TCRbeta at day 60 was high in some patients, arising from surviving recipient T cells and thymic progenitors. One year after transplant, T-cell counts and diversity came mostly from newly produced T cells.

For TCRbeta, the library was prepared with unique molecular identifiers. One entry per CDR3 protein results from TCRdb running MiXCR on the PCR reads. This table holds just under 350,000 distinct CDR3 sequences, about 17% found once. This clonotype was picked up a small number of times. Its antigen is currently unknown. The CDR3 contains 11 residues. Germline V gene lookup returns CDR1 LGHNA and CDR2 YNFKEQ. Trimming cost V 5 bases and J 6 bases, with 6 bases left between them. Specimen: PBMCs, mostly from graft donor cells, collected 360 days after TCRalphabeta/CD19-depleted stem cell transplant. The chain uses TRBV4-2 and TRBJ2-3; a possible D gene is TRBD2 (5 bases). This sequence was found in a male patient between 2 and 10 years old who had a stem cell transplant for acute lymphoblastic leukemia, so the T cells may come from the graft donor. CDR3 loop: CASSKRDTQYF. DNA of the CDR3: TGTGCCAGCAGCAAGCGGGATACGCAGTATTTT.